This T cell receptor (beta chain) is drawn from a study of CD8 T cells in ankylosing spondylitis. Study observations and caveats: Disease-linked clones reportedly concentrated significantly in matched ankylosing spondylitis synovial fluid. Some motif variants had been reported before (in reactive arthritis synovial fluid and blood).

In its sample, this clonotype was seen a few times. The antigen is undetermined. Library preparation for TCR beta used quantitative 5'-RACE with molecular barcodes. TCRdb analysed the 5' RACE reads with MiXCR anew, one entry per CDR3 protein. The sample lists about 250,000 distinct CDR3 sequences; 15% to 20% were seen once. Per the germline V gene, CDR1 is SQVTM and CDR2 is ANQGSEA. The CDR3 loop spans 14 amino acids. Trimming removed 3 bases at V and 5 bases at J, with 15 bases between. Material: blood, either unsorted or a sorted T cell fraction (not recorded which). The clonotype originates from a male donor with ankylosing spondylitis or in good health (not recorded which). The chain employs TRBV29-1 and TRBJ2-3; maybe TRBD2 (5 bases). In DNA, the CDR3 is TGCAGCGTTGACGTGGGAGATTCGGGAGATACGCAGTATTTT. The encoded protein is CSVDVGDSGDTQYF.